This T cell receptor (beta chain) was recovered during a study of Tregs in tolerant kidney transplant recipients. Unmatched junction bases numbered 11, after V lost 11 bases and J lost 2 bases. The CDR3 length is 16 residues. CD4+CD25+CD127- Tregs, CD4+CD25- non-Tregs, CD4 and CD8 cells were sorted. Clones were sequenced by immunoSEQ multiplex PCR, and TCRdb holds only the in-frame ones, with some missing. The sample contains some 110,000 clones, almost 95% of which appear only once. This clonotype was sampled from a human donor in good health. This rearrangement joins TRBV23-1 to TRBJ2-1; 11 bases line up with TRBD1. TRBV23-1 is assigned to the ORF class and has an uncertain function. Sequencing input: CD4+ T cells from blood. The CDR3 is CAFGQGARVPYNEQFF. The CDR3 DNA reads TGCGCCTTCGGACAGGGGGCGCGTGTCCCCTACAATGAGCAGTTCTTC.